The sequence of this T cell receptor (beta chain) was determined in a study of cytotoxic CD8 clonotypes in ibrutinib-treated CLL. Study details: It was after a median 12 months of treatment, range 6 to 36, that response samples were taken.

V was clipped by 5 bases and J by 2 bases; unmatched bases: 8. The germline V gene has CDR1 SGHTA and CDR2 FQGTGA. This CDR3 spans 15 amino acids. Study-wide findings and caveats: At the start, clonality exceeded age-matched healthy donors and followed circulating CD8+ T-cell counts. There were few public clonotypes, and on treatment they contracted or stayed stable.

Remarks on this clone: Its antigen remains unidentified.

Profiled with immunoSEQ multiplex PCR; TCRdb holds only in-frame clones, not every one. The sample contains about 200,000 clones, approximately 70% of which appear only once. Sample: PBMCs, taken after 12 months of ibrutinib treatment. The TCR was taken from a human donor with chronic lymphocytic leukemia. The V gene is TRBV7-3, the J gene TRBJ1-1; 7 bases agree with TRBD1. The CDR3 DNA reads TGTGCCAGCAGCCAGACAGGGACGGGAAACACTGAAGCTTTCTTT. It is translated as CASSQTGTGNTEAFF.